This is a list of T cell receptor beta chains from one sample in a study of response to subunit inactivated influenza vaccine. TCRdb processed the RT-PCR reads anew with MiXCR; each CDR3 protein has one entry. Seen here are roughly 710,000 distinct CDR3 sequences, 14% observed once, and the top ten hold 7.6%. Sequenced material: PBMCs from blood, taken roughly 15 days before vaccination. The receptors shown here come from a man between 45 and 60 years old who received an inactivated influenza vaccine. Both conserved end residues are part of each CDR3. The order of the fields is D gene, V gene, clone size, J gene, CDR3 protein, CDR3 DNA. The D gene is left open where the match is weak. Where a row states a size, it is once, few, many or the class of an expanded clone; other rows omit it.

-	TRBV25-1	-	TRBJ2-7	CASSESGVGSYEQYF	TGTGCCAGCAGTGAATCTGGGGTGGGCTCCTACGAGCAGTACTTC
TRBD1	TRBV28	few	TRBJ2-2	CASSITGTGDFTGELFF	TGTGCCAGCAGCATCACCGGGACAGGGGATTTCACCGGGGAGCTGTTTTTT
TRBD1	TRBV5-1	few	TRBJ2-1	CASSLEVGTGGYNEQFF	TGCGCCAGCAGCTTGGAGGTTGGGACAGGGGGCTACAATGAGCAGTTCTTC
TRBD1	TRBV6-2/TRBV6-3	-	TRBJ2-3	CASSPYRGRADTQYF	TGTGCCAGCAGTCCATACAGGGGGCGAGCAGATACGCAGTATTTT
-	TRBV2	few	TRBJ2-7	CASRTTASYEQYF	TGTGCCAGCAGAACGACAGCTTCCTACGAGCAGTACTTC
-	TRBV7-8	few	TRBJ2-1	CASSLEGYYFNNEQFF	TGTGCCAGCAGCTTAGAGGGCTATTACTTCAACAATGAGCAGTTCTTC
-	TRBV4-3	-	TRBJ2-7	CASSYGTSLSYEQYF	TGCGCCAGCAGCTACGGGACTTCTCTCTCCTACGAGCAGTACTTC
-	TRBV2	-	TRBJ2-3	CASSPLPVKAADTQYF	TGTGCCAGCAGTCCGCTTCCGGTCAAGGCTGCAGATACGCAGTATTTT
TRBD2	TRBV30	-	TRBJ2-2	CAWRNGLAPNTGELFF	TGTGCCTGGAGAAATGGACTAGCCCCGAACACCGGGGAGCTGTTTTTT
-	TRBV3-1	few	TRBJ2-3	CASSQATPGVCTQYF	TGTGCCAGCAGCCAGGCAACCCCAGGGGTTTGTACGCAGTATTTT